Sequencing of this T cell receptor beta chain was carried out in a study of T cell responses to AZD1222 COVID-19 vaccine. This clone occurred once. Antigen: not known. Clones were read by immunoSEQ multiplex PCR, and TCRdb kept only the in-frame ones, dropping some. The sample holds around 100,000 clones, 80% to 95% seen once. The CDR3 sequence is 14 residues long. Trimming removed 0 bases at V and 7 bases at J, with 13 bases between. CDR1 is SGHTS, CDR2 YDEGEE, per germline. General study findings and limits: All repertoire sampling was performed exclusively after the peak T cell response.

The chain joins TRBV5-8 to TRBJ1-1; D gene unclear. The TCR originated in an adult in good health. The sample here was peripheral blood, taken on day 0 of AZD1222 vaccination. The CDR3 here is CASSLAKGSYEAFF. Here the CDR3 DNA reads TGTGCCAGCAGCTTGGCCAAGGGCTCATATGAAGCTTTCTTT.